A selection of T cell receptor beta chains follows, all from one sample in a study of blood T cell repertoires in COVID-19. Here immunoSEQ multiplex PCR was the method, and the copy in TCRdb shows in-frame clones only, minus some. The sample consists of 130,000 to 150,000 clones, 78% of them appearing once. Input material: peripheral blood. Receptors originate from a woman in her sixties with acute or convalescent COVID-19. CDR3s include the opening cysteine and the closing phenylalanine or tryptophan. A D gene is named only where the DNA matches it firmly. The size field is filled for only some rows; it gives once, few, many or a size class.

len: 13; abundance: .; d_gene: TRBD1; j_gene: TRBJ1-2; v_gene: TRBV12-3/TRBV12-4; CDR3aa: CASRPGQVYGYTF; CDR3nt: TGTGCCAGCAGGCCGGGACAGGTCTATGGCTACACCTTC
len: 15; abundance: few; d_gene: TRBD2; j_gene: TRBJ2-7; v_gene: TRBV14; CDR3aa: CASSQLAGISYEQYF; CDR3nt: TGTGCCAGCAGCCAACTAGCGGGAATTTCCTACGAGCAGTACTTC
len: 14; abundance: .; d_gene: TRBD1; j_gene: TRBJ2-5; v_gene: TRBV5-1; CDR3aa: CASSQTGGEETQYF; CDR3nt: TGCGCCAGCAGCCAGACAGGGGGCGAAGAGACCCAGTACTTC
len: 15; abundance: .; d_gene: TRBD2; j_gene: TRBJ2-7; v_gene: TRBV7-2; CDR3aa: CASSLVQTSGYEQYF; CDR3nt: TGTGCCAGCAGCTTAGTTCAGACTAGCGGATACGAGCAGTACTTC
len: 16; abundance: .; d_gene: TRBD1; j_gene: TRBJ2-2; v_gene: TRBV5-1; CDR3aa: CASSLGGNANTGELFF; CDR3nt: TGCGCCAGCAGCCTAGGGGGCAACGCGAACACCGGGGAGCTGTTTTTT
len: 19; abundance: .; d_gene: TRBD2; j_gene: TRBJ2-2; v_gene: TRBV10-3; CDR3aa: CAISEPQRTSGRSTGELFF; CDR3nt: TGTGCCATCAGTGAGCCCCAACGGACTAGCGGGCGGAGCACCGGGGAGCTGTTTTTT
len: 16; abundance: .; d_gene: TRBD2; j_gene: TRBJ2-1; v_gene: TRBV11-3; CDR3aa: CASSSATSGGNNEQFF; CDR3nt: TGTGCCAGCAGCTCTGCGACTAGCGGGGGCAACAATGAGCAGTTCTTC
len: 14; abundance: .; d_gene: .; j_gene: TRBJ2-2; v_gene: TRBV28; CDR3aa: CASSLWTAAGELFF; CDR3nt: TGTGCCAGCAGTTTATGGACTGCTGCCGGGGAGCTGTTTTTT
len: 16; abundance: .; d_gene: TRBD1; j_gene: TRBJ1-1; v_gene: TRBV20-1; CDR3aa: CSASSRTGLLNTEAFF; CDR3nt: TGCAGTGCTAGTTCTAGGACAGGGTTACTGAACACTGAAGCTTTCTTT
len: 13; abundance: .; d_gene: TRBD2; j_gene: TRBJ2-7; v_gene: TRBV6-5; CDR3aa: CACGTSGPYEQYF; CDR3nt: TGTGCCTGCGGGACTAGCGGCCCCTACGAGCAGTACTTC
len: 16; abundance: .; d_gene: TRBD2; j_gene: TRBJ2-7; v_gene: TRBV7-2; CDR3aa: CASSLVSGGVRWEQYF; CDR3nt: TGTGCCAGCAGCTTAGTGTCGGGAGGGGTGCGGTGGGAGCAGTACTTC
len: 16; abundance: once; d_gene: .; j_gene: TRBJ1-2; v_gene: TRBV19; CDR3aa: CASSMIGNRANYGYTF; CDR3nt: TGTGCCAGTAGTATGATCGGGAATAGAGCTAACTATGGCTACACCTTC
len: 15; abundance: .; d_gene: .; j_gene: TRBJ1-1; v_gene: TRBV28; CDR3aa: CASSSGGAENTEAFF; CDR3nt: TGTGCCAGCAGTTCCGGCGGGGCGGAGAACACTGAAGCTTTCTTT
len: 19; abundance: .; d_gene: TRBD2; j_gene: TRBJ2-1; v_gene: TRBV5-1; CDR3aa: CASSSGSWGLAGGDNEQFF; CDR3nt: TGCGCCAGCAGCTCAGGGAGCTGGGGACTAGCGGGAGGGGACAATGAGCAGTTCTTC
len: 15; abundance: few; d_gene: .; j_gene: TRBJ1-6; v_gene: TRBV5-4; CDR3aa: CASSLQAGANSPLHF; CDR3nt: TGTGCCAGCAGCTTGCAGGCAGGGGCGAATTCACCCCTCCACTTT
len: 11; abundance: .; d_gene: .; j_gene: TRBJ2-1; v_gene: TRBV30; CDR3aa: CAWSELDEQFF; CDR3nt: TGTGCCTGGAGCGAGCTGGATGAGCAGTTCTTC
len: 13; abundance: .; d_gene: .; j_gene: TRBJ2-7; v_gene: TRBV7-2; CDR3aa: CASSRGLSLEQYF; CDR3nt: TGTGCCAGCAGCCGTGGACTATCTCTCGAGCAGTACTTC
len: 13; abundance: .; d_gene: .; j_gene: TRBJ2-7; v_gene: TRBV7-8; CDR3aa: CASSAREGGEQYF; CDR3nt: TGTGCCAGCAGCGCCCGTGAGGGGGGGGAGCAGTACTTC
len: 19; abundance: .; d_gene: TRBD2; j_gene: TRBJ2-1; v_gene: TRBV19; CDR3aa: CASSIPGLAGGGSYNEQFF; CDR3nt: TGTGCCAGTAGTATCCCGGGACTAGCGGGAGGGGGCTCCTACAATGAGCAGTTCTTC
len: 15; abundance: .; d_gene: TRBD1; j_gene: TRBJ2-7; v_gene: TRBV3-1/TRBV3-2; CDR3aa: CASSHAGTGAYEQYF; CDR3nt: TGTGCCAGCAGCCATGCCGGGACAGGGGCCTACGAGCAGTACTTC
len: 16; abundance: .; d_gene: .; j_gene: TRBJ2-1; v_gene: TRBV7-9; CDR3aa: CASSSPTGSSYNEQFF; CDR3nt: TGTGCCAGCAGCTCCCCCACAGGGTCGTCCTACAATGAGCAGTTCTTC
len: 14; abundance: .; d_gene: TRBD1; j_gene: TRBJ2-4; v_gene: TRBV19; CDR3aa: CASSIRTGVNIQYF; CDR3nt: TGTGCCAGTAGTATCCGGACAGGGGTTAACATTCAGTACTTC
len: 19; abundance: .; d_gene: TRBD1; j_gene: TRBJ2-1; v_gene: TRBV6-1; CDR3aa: CASSEAPKTGSTTANEQFF; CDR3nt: TGTGCCAGCAGTGAAGCCCCAAAGACAGGGTCTACTACCGCCAATGAGCAGTTCTTC
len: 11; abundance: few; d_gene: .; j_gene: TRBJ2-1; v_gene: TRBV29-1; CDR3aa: CSGRNENEQFF; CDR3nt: TGCAGCGGCAGAAATGAAAATGAGCAGTTCTTC
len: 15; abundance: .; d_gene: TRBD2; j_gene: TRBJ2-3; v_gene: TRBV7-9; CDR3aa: CASSLVSGGEDTQYF; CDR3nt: TGTGCCAGCAGCTTAGTCTCGGGAGGGGAAGATACGCAGTATTTT
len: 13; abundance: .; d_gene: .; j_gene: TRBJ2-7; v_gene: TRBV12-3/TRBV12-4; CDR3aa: CASRRAEFYEQYF; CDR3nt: TGTGCCAGCAGGCGAGCGGAATTCTACGAGCAGTACTTC
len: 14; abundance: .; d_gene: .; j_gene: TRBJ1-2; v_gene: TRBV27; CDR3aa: CASNYTGPVNGYTF; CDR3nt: TGTGCCAGCAACTACACAGGTCCCGTCAATGGCTACACCTTC
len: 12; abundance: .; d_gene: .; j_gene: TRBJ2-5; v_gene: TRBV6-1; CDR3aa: CASSETRGTQYF; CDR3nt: TGTGCCAGCAGTGAAACCCGGGGAACCCAGTACTTC